The 29 T cell receptor beta chains given below trace back to one sample, sequenced in a study of blood T cell repertoires in COVID-19. The table came from immunoSEQ multiplex PCR; TCRdb's copy has only in-frame clones and leaves some out. The sample contains around 12,000 clones, 82% of which appear only once. The source material was peripheral blood. These receptors were obtained from an elderly man with acute or convalescent COVID-19.

The rearrangement uses TRBV9 and TRBJ1-1; 9 bases align to TRBD1. V lost 4 bases, J lost 7 bases, and 11 bases stayed unmatched. Germline CDR1 is SGDLS and CDR2 is YYNGEE. The CDR3 runs to 15 residues. CDR3 region: CASSPRQGDSGEAFF. CDR3 bases: TGTGCCAGCAGCCCACGACAGGGGGATTCAGGTGAAGCTTTCTTT.

The chain joins TRBV28 to TRBJ1-5, with D perhaps matching TRBD1 (6 bases). CDR3 length: 13 residues. Deletions cut 7 bases from V and 2 bases from J, with 9 bases between. Germline-derived CDR1 and CDR2 are MDHEN and SYDVKM. The CDR3, as DNA: TGTGCCAGCAAAGGGGGGGGCAATCAGCCCCAGCATTTT. Its protein product is CASKGGGNQPQHF.

This sequence joins TRBV5-6 and TRBJ1-2, with D maybe TRBD1 (5 bases). V shed 4 bases and J shed 4 bases, with 23 bases lying between them. CDR1 and CDR2 (germline): SGHDT, YYEEEE. The CDR3 is made up of 17 amino acids. Here the CDR3 reads CASSPTPPGQAAYGYTF. The DNA of the CDR3 is TGTGCCAGCAGCCCGACGCCCCCAGGGCAGGCCGCCTATGGCTACACCTTC.

DNA for the CDR3: TGTGCCAGCAGCGCGGGACAGGGGGCGACTACTCAGCCCCAGCATTTT. Translation: CASSAGQGATTQPQHF. The chain recombines TRBV9 with TRBJ1-5; 12 bases match TRBD1. With 3 bases clipped from V and 6 bases from J, the junction kept 7 bases outside the gene matches. Per the germline V gene, CDR1 is SGDLS and CDR2 is YYNGEE. This CDR3 has 16 residues.

The chain couples TRBV3-1 (or the pseudogene TRBV3-2) to TRBJ1-6; D is perhaps TRBD1 (5 bases). Germline V gene lookup returns CDR1 LGHDT and CDR2 YNNKEL (reference sequence). This CDR3 comprises 17 residues. Trimming removed 0 bases at V and 11 bases at J, with 20 bases between. CDR3 sequence: CASSQDFAGGVSAPLHF. Written as DNA, the CDR3 is TGTGCCAGCAGCCAAGATTTCGCGGGAGGGGTTTCAGCACCCCTCCACTTT.

This clone appeared a single time. The chain recombines TRBV29-1 with TRBJ1-3; D gene ambiguous. The V end was cut by 7 bases, the J end by 4 bases, with 11 bases between. The CDR3 has 12 residues. Looked up from germline, CDR1 is SQVTM and CDR2 is ANQGSEA. CDR3 protein: CSAHERGNTIYF. The DNA for the CDR3 is TGCAGCGCCCACGAGCGGGGAAACACCATATATTTT.

DNA of the CDR3: TGTGCCAGTAGCCCACAGACTAGGCAACTCTCAGATACGCAGTATTTT. Its protein is CASSPQTRQLSDTQYF. The V and J genes are TRBV19 and TRBJ2-3, with D perhaps TRBD2 (6 bases). Trimming pared 6 bases from V and 4 bases from J, leaving 20 bases between. The CDR3 runs 16 residues. CDR1 and CDR2 (germline): LNHDA, SQIVND (reference sequence).

The rearrangement uses TRBV10-3 and TRBJ1-1; 7 nucleotides align to TRBD1. V shed 3 bases, J shed 4 bases, and the junction held 5 bases outside the gene matches. The CDR3 sequence is 14 residues long. CDR1 and CDR2 (germline): ENHRY, SYGVKD. CDR3 sequence: CAISDGTEGTEAFF. As DNA, the CDR3 is TGTGCCATCAGTGATGGGACAGAGGGCACTGAAGCTTTCTTT.

The genes are TRBV7-4 and TRBJ2-1; the match to TRBD1 covers 9 bases. Germline CDR1 SGHVT, CDR2 SQSDAQ. The CDR3 extends over 16 amino acids. V dropped 3 bases and J dropped 8; count of bases not matched to a gene: 11. The CDR3 spells CASSFPSTGGRDEQFF. CDR3 nucleotide sequence: TGTGCCAGCAGCTTTCCCAGTACAGGGGGCAGGGATGAGCAGTTCTTC.

The CDR3 DNA follows: TGTGCCAGCAGCTCAAACACAGGGGGCTCTGACTATGGCTACACCTTC. Translation gives CASSSNTGGSDYGYTF. The chain links TRBV7-9 to TRBJ1-2, with 9 bases aligning to TRBD1. Germline V gene sequence: CDR1 SEHNR, CDR2 FQNEAQ (reference sequence). This CDR3 is 16 amino acids long. With V trimmed by 4 bases and J by 3 bases, 9 bases remained unmatched.

This clone was counted a single time. V is TRBV6-6 and J is TRBJ2-4, with 8 nucleotides matching TRBD1. This CDR3 has 16 amino acids. Germline lookup yields CDR1 MNHNY and CDR2 SVGAGI (reference sequence). J was trimmed by 1 base and V by 6 bases; bases with no gene match: 8. Here the CDR3 DNA reads TGTGCCAGCAGAGATAGGACAGGGATCGCCAAAAACATTCAGTACTTC. Residues: CASRDRTGIAKNIQYF.

Written as DNA, the CDR3 is TGTGCCAGCAGCCCGGACAGCGCAAATCAGCCCCAGCATTTT. It specifies CASSPDSANQPQHF. The V and J genes are TRBV11-2 and TRBJ1-5; D is possibly TRBD1 (6 bases). Germline CDR1 SGHAT, CDR2 FQNNGV. V lost 5 bases and J 4 bases, leaving 12 bases between the germline ends. CDR3 length: 14 amino acids.

This chain joins TRBV28 and TRBJ1-5; D is uncertain. CDR3 length: 14 residues. The V end was cut by 7 bases, the J end by 1 base, with 11 bases between. The germline V gene has CDR1 MDHEN and CDR2 SYDVKM. The DNA for the CDR3 is TGTGCCAGCATTAATGCCGGGAGCAATCAGCCCCAGCATTTT. Translated: CASINAGSNQPQHF.

This chain joins TRBV2 and TRBJ2-6, with D perhaps TRBD1 (6 bases). Germline V gives CDR1 SNHLY, CDR2 FYNNEI. CDR3 size: 15 residues. Trimming cost V 4 bases and J 2 bases, with 9 bases left between them. The CDR3 DNA reads TGTGCCAGCAGTGGAAACAGGGCTGGGGCCAACGTCCTGACTTTC. This codes for CASSGNRAGANVLTF.

This clone was recorded many times. The CDR3 here is CASRKHREANYGYTF. The CDR3 DNA follows: TGTGCCAGCAGAAAACACAGGGAAGCTAACTATGGCTACACCTTC. V is TRBV6-5 and J is TRBJ1-2; possibly TRBD1 for D (6 bases). V gave up 6 bases and J gave up 0 bases, with 14 bases separating them. The CDR3 loop spans 15 amino acids. Germline V CDR1 and CDR2: MNHEY, SVGAGI.

Points on this clone: Relative to the germline gene, one junction end is altered; a read error may explain this. Distinct nucleotide sequences in the sample also encode this CDR3. This chain joins TRBV5-4 and TRBJ1-2; TRBD1 might be the D (6 bases). The CDR3 loop spans 16 amino acids. Germline V CDR1 and CDR2: SGHNT, YYREEE (reference sequence). CDR3 in amino acids: CASSLQSGRGTSGYTF. The CDR3 DNA sequence: TGCGCCAGCAGCTTGCAAAGCGGGAGGGGGACGAGTGGCTACACCTTC. Together with reference TRBV5-4 and TRBJ1-2, the CDR3 gives the full variable domain: ETGVTQSPTHLIKTRGQQVTLRCSSQSGHNTVSWYQQALGQGPQFIFQYYREEENGRGNFPPRFSGLQFPNYSSELNVNALELDDSALYLCASSLQSGRGTSGYTFGSGTRLTVV.

The rearrangement joins TRBV19 to TRBJ1-1, with a tentative D call TRBD1 (6 bases). CDR3 size: 16 residues. V shed 8 bases and J shed 2 bases, with 21 bases lying between them. CDR1 and CDR2 (germline): LNHDA, SQIVND (reference sequence). The CDR3 protein is CASAALGTQGNTEAFF. The CDR3 DNA sequence: TGTGCCAGTGCGGCGCTAGGGACACAAGGCAACACTGAAGCTTTCTTT.

Here the CDR3 reads CASGLVKLGTGDRNEQFF. The CDR3 region has the DNA TGTGCTAGTGGTTTGGTTAAACTCGGGACAGGGGATAGGAATGAGCAGTTCTTC. The chain has TRBV12-5 and TRBJ2-1; 10 bases are a match to TRBD1. CDR1 and CDR2 from the germline V gene are LGHNT and FRNRAP. The CDR3 is made up of 18 amino acids. J gave up 7 bases and V 0 bases, and 12 bases lay outside the gene matches.

The rearrangement joins TRBV5-1 to TRBJ2-3, with TRBD1 identical over 11 bases. V shed 5 bases and J 2 bases; nucleotides not matched to a gene: 4. CDR1 and CDR2 from the germline V gene are SGHRS and YFSETQ. This CDR3 contains 15 residues. This chain's CDR3 is CASSRTGGPTDTQYF. The CDR3 DNA follows: TGCGCCAGCAGTCGGACAGGGGGCCCCACAGATACGCAGTATTTT.

This chain links TRBV6-5 with TRBJ2-2; 9 nucleotides line up with TRBD1. This CDR3 contains 15 residues. V lost 6 bases, J lost 7 bases, and 9 bases stayed unmatched. Germline V gene sequence: CDR1 MNHEY, CDR2 SVGAGI. The CDR3 is CASSAPGQGGGELFF. The CDR3, as DNA: TGTGCCAGCAGCGCACCGGGACAGGGAGGCGGGGAGCTGTTTTTT.

There are a few counts of this clone. The genes are TRBV2 and TRBJ2-3; TRBD1 might be the D (6 bases). Trimming cost V 1 base and J 2 bases, with 10 bases left between them. This CDR3 has 15 residues. Per the germline V gene, CDR1 is SNHLY and CDR2 is FYNNEI. The CDR3 spells CASSEVGAYTDTQYF. Here the CDR3 DNA reads TGTGCCAGCAGTGAAGTGGGGGCGTACACAGATACGCAGTATTTT.

The chain carries TRBV15 and TRBJ2-7, with D unresolved. CDR3 length: 14 residues. V dropped 5 bases and J dropped 3 bases, with 14 bases sitting between them. Per germline, CDR1 LNHNV and CDR2 YYDKDF (reference sequence). The CDR3 region is CATSAGSSGYEQYF. In DNA form, the CDR3 reads TGTGCCACCAGCGCCGGGTCCTCTGGCTACGAGCAGTACTTC.

The genes are TRBV14 and TRBJ2-5; 7 nucleotides match TRBD2. The CDR3 runs 15 residues. The germline V gene encodes CDR1 SGHDN and CDR2 FVKESK. Trimming at V came to 4 bases and at J to 4 bases, leaving 9 bases not matched to a gene. This chain's CDR3 is CASSLTTGGGETQYF. The CDR3 bases are TGTGCCAGCAGCCTCACAACGGGGGGAGGAGAGACCCAGTACTTC.

This clone was detected only a few times. The V and J genes are TRBV7-8 and TRBJ1-2, with TRBD1 as a possible D gene (5 bases). The CDR3 consists of 15 residues. V was trimmed by 4 bases and J by 4 bases, leaving 16 bases between them. Germline V gene sequence: CDR1 SGHVS, CDR2 FQNEAQ. The CDR3 DNA is TGTGCCAGCAGCTCCTCGGGGGGGTTACGCTATGGCTACACCTTC. Amino acid sequence: CASSSSGGLRYGYTF.

This sequence joins TRBV7-9 and TRBJ2-7, with D possibly being TRBD1 (6 bases). V lost 5 bases and J 6 bases, leaving 17 bases between the germline ends. Germline V gene data show CDR1 as SEHNR and CDR2 as FQNEAQ (reference sequence). This CDR3 region has 14 residues. This chain's CDR3 is CASSPSGDAGEQYF. The CDR3 DNA follows: TGTGCCAGCAGCCCATCAGGGGACGCCGGCGAGCAGTACTTC.

The rearrangement uses TRBV5-8 and TRBJ2-5; D not certain. The CDR3 is made up of 11 amino acids. Looked up from germline, CDR1 is SGHTS and CDR2 is YDEGEE. V was pared by 4 bases and J by 2 bases, with 3 bases between. The CDR3, as DNA: TGTGCCAGCAGCCTACAAGAGACCCAGTACTTC. Translating it yields CASSLQETQYF.

The chain combines TRBV11-3 with TRBJ2-1; 12 bases match TRBD2. Trimming cost V 6 bases and J 7 bases; bases outside gene matches: 7. The CDR3 totals 15 residues. The germline CDR1 and CDR2 sequences are SGHNT and YENEEA. The CDR3 loop reads CASSTRTSGINEQFF. The CDR3 DNA reads TGTGCCAGCAGTACCCGGACTAGCGGGATAAATGAGCAGTTCTTC.

The J gene is TRBJ2-7, the V gene TRBV6-1; possible D gene TRBD2, 6 bases. Germline V CDR1 and CDR2: MNHNS, SASEGT. V was pared by 2 bases and J by 7 bases, with 15 bases between. The CDR3 is made up of 14 amino acids. CDR3 in amino acids: CASSEWRGGREQYF. The CDR3 coding sequence is TGTGCCAGCAGTGAATGGCGGGGCGGGCGGGAGCAGTACTTC.

V gene TRBV2 combines with J gene TRBJ1-2; weak D call: TRBD1 (5 bases). Trimming left V 4 bases short and J 3 bases short, with 12 bases between. The germline CDR1 and CDR2 sequences are SNHLY and FYNNEI. This CDR3 spans 14 amino acids. The CDR3 here is CASSVDSSYYGYTF. The CDR3 DNA reads as TGTGCCAGCAGTGTCGACAGTTCCTACTATGGCTACACCTTC.